This paragraph covers one TCR beta chain sequence. Data came from immunoSEQ multiplex PCR; TCRdb stores just in-frame clones and leaves some out. This sample has some 130,000 clones, with approximately 89% found just once. The CDR3 totals 11 residues. V was trimmed by 2 bases and J by 7 bases, leaving 6 bases between them. Looked up from germline, CDR1 is GTSNPN and CDR2 is SVGIG (reference sequence). The sample comes from a study of control samples from healthy donors and cancer patients. This sequence was found in a man aged 18 to 30 in good health. The chain carries TRBV30 and TRBJ1-3, with unresolved D. The sample comprised blood. The CDR3 DNA reads TGTGCCTGGAGTCGGCAGAACACCATATATTTT. Protein sequence: CAWSRQNTIYF.